The 7 T cell receptor beta chains below all came from one sample that was sequenced in a study of sequential checkpoint blockade in melanoma. Stated treatment: randomized to nivolumab then ipilimumab (arm A) or the reverse (arm B). Assay used: immunoSEQ multiplex PCR; TCRdb lists only in-frame clones, some missing. The sample consists of some 4,100 clones, about 19% of them appearing once. The starting material was tumor tissue (inferred from file names), obtained from a patient given nivolumab and ipilimumab in sequence. These receptors came from a human patient with melanoma. Some clones in this sample may be carry-over from other donors' samples.

This clone qualifies as medium-sized. The chain recombines TRBV6-8 with TRBJ2-6; 9 nucleotides align to TRBD1. The CDR3 extends over 17 amino acids. V lost 6 bases to trimming and J lost 3 bases; unmatched junction nucleotides: 9. Germline assignment: CDR1 MNHGY and CDR2 SAAAGT. CDR3 bases: TGTGCCAGCAGCGATGGACAGGGGCGGAATGGGGCCAACGTCCTGACTTTC. Translated: CASSDGQGRNGANVLTF.

By share, this clone ranks as medium-sized. The chain links TRBV9 to TRBJ2-5; D is unresolved. The V and J ends lost 4 bases and 3 bases respectively, with 10 bases between them. Looked up from germline, CDR1 is SGDLS and CDR2 is YYNGEE. The CDR3 runs to 13 residues. The CDR3 here is CASSPRPKETQYF. CDR3 DNA sequence: TGTGCCAGCAGCCCCAGACCCAAAGAGACCCAGTACTTC.

The chain links TRBV19 to TRBJ1-2, with TRBD1 matching over 9 bases. V lost 5 bases, J lost 2 bases, and 3 bases stayed unmatched. Germline values: CDR1 LNHDA, CDR2 SQIVND (reference sequence). The CDR3 sequence is 14 residues long. CDR3 bases: TGTGCCAGTAGTGTACAGGGGGCGAACTATGGCTACACCTTC. It yields the protein CASSVQGANYGYTF.

This clone was seen only a few times. The V and J genes are TRBV11-3 and TRBJ1-5, with D perhaps TRBD1 (6 bases). With 5 bases removed from V and 3 bases from J, the gap between germline ends came to 11 bases. There are 14 residues in the CDR3. The germline V gene has CDR1 SGHNT and CDR2 YENEEA. The CDR3 here is CASSHGGLNQPQHF. In DNA form, the CDR3 reads TGTGCCAGCAGCCACGGGGGCCTCAATCAGCCCCAGCATTTT.

J is TRBJ2-2 and V is TRBV5-1; TRBD1 matches 9 bases. The CDR3 loop spans 17 amino acids. Trimming at V came to 6 bases and at J to 1 base, leaving 10 bases not matched to a gene. The V gene's germline CDR1 is SGHRS and CDR2 YFSETQ. In DNA, the CDR3 is TGCGCCAGCATCCTCCTTAAGACAGGGGGGAACACCGGGGAGCTGTTTTTT. Encoded protein: CASILLKTGGNTGELFF.

V and J are TRBV10-3 and TRBJ1-6, with a possible D match to TRBD1 (5 bases). V gave up 2 bases and J gave up 0 bases, with 17 bases separating them. The CDR3 loop spans 19 amino acids. The germline V gene has CDR1 ENHRY and CDR2 SYGVKD. CDR3 loop: CAISEGTFTESSYNSPLHF. In DNA, the CDR3 is TGTGCCATCAGTGAGGGGACTTTTACCGAGAGCTCCTATAATTCACCCCTCCACTTT.

This clone was found a few times. The CDR3 region has the DNA TGTGCCAGCAGTGAAGCTAGGGGACAGGGACCTAACACCGGGGAGCTGTTTTTT. Translation gives CASSEARGQGPNTGELFF. V usage is TRBV6-7 and J usage is TRBJ2-2, with 9 bases lining up with TRBD1. TRBV6-7 belongs to the ORF category, with a function that is uncertain. Trimming cost V 5 bases and J 2 bases; bases outside gene matches: 12. The CDR3 sequence is 18 residues long.